This T cell receptor beta chain was identified during a study of blood T cell repertoires in COVID-19 (dated by TCRdb to about 2020). Turning to the overall study: Samples from collaborators originated in the United States, Italy and Spain and spanned both the acute and convalescent phases of COVID-19. The prospective study material was composed of cDNA or gDNA derived from T cells, B-cell-depleted T cells, or PBMCs. The dataset comprised deeply sampled blood TCRbeta repertoires from subjects exposed to, actively infected with, or recovered from COVID-19. The repertoires were released in a freely available public database intended as a resource for research on the immune response to SARS-CoV-2. The samples were drawn from the first 160 participants of the ongoing ImmuneRACE study and from some 1,300 subjects provided by 6 global collaborators. Nearly every sample came with metadata listing a de-identified subject ID, COVID-19 status, age in years and sex. Where available, HLA class I and class II types were obtained from metadata supplied by the sample provider rather than from assay-based typing.

At one collaborating source in Seattle, patients were enrolled during active infection and were followed longitudinally through the course of disease. The collaborating institutions used their own protocols to collect whole blood in K2EDTA tubes. For TCRbeta analysis, collaborator samples were shipped as frozen whole blood, as isolated PBMCs, or as DNA extracted from either sample type. The immunoSEQ Assay, a bias-controlled multiplex PCR, was used to amplify TCRbeta CDR3 regions from genomic DNA. The study's processing was this. The number of nucleated cells in each sample was estimated by amplification of reference gene primers within the assay. To quantify the absolute abundance of each unique TCRbeta CDR3 rearrangement, sequence reads were collapsed and filtered. Productive Simpson clonality was computed per sample as the square root of Simpson's diversity index over productive rearrangements. Imported from immuneACCESS, the table was reduced by TCRdb to in-frame sequences with V and J called. These copies leave out some clones; in studies compared against another copy, an unresolved V gene accounts for under half, and the cause of the remainder is not known. V and J calls and clone size are those listed in that table; D and trimming were worked out from the DNA. Counted in this sample were 150,000 to 180,000 clones; about 85% of them appeared once. 7% to 10% of the sample is in the top ten clones.

The paper's findings and limits, for the study overall: Clinical and demographic metadata were provided uncurated, with the amount varying by source and participant.

Counted from cysteine to phenylalanine, this CDR3 has 13 amino acids. Only the CDR3 DNA is retained, 39 bases long and in frame from the first base. The V end loses 2 bases and the J end loses 5 bases, and a stretch of 10 bases separates them. The germline V gene specifies SGHVS as CDR1 and FNYEAQ as CDR2. This clone is a singleton in its sample. Its antigen has not been determined. No base qualities exist here, and no much larger clone lies one base off it. The clonotype was recovered from a woman in her sixties or seventies with COVID-19, enrolled during active disease. This receptor chain uses TRBV7-6 and TRBJ2-7, and possibly TRBD1, on 5 matching bases. Source material: peripheral blood. The CDR3 here reads CASSLITGHEQYF. The DNA sequence is as follows: TGTGCCAGCAGCTTAATTACAGGTCACGAGCAGTACTTC.